The TCR beta chain under discussion was sequenced for a study of cytomegalovirus exposure and HLA in healthy donors. As for the study in general: There were 350 to 400 genotyped donors. Of these, roughly 82% fell in the genetic ancestry cluster associated with self-reported Caucasian donors. General observations from the study: In vitro experiments confirmed that three CMV-associated chains were specific for CMV antigens. An ancestry cluster, one associated with Asian ancestry, reportedly showed fewer N-insertions than the approximately 670-donor mean in a later analysis. Segments of the TCR beta V type were, in most cases, productive about 87% or about 30% of the time in an earlier analysis.

A word on this clone: Its antigen remains unidentified.

Use of 60 Vbeta and 13 Jbeta primers characterized the PCR. Produced via immunoSEQ multiplex PCR; TCRdb's table is partial and in-frame only. Among some 130,000 clones listed, around 79% were seen once. Sequencing input: PBMCs. The sequence was collected from a young man in good health and CMV-seronegative.

The chain's CDR3 is CSVPQSGNSYEQYF. CDR3 sequence (DNA): TGCAGCGTACCCCAAAGCGGGAACTCCTACGAGCAGTACTTC. The chain carries TRBV29-1 and TRBJ2-7; TRBD2 aligns across 7 bases. Germline CDR1 SQVTM, CDR2 ANQGSEA. The CDR3 is 14 residues long. The trim removed 6 bases at V and 0 bases at J, leaving 8 bases unmatched.